This T cell receptor beta chain stems from a study of PD-L1 blockade in urothelial cancer. Across the study: Patients initiated atezolizumab in about 2014 at 1,200 mg intravenously every 3 weeks.

Assay used: immunoSEQ multiplex PCR; TCRdb lists only in-frame clones, some missing. Of about 120,000 clones listed, approximately 85% are singletons. Sample time point: peripheral blood 6 weeks after treatment start. All patients handed over anywhere from 1 to 8 samples, pretreatment and on-treatment. Germline CDR1 reads LNHDA; CDR2 reads SQIVND (reference sequence). V lost 1 base, J lost 2 bases, and 4 bases stayed unmatched. The CDR3 sequence is 15 residues long. The sample consisted of PBMCs, taken around atezolizumab (anti-PD-L1) treatment. This clonotype was sampled from a man aged 45-65 years with urothelial cancer. This sequence joins TRBV19 and TRBJ2-7; TRBD1 aligns across 8 bases. This chain's CDR3 is CASSIGQGIAYEQYF. Here the CDR3 DNA reads TGTGCCAGTAGTATAGGACAGGGGATTGCCTACGAGCAGTACTTC.